This T cell receptor (beta chain) derives from a study of identical twins. Regarding the study as a whole: In beta out-of-frame sequences, the excess sharing between twins was weaker.

This clonotype was recorded a few times. Its specificity is not known. After template switching added a universal primer site, the resulting cDNA carried unique molecular identifiers. TCRdb passed the 5' RACE reads through MiXCR, listing each CDR3 protein once. This table has around 450,000 distinct CDR3 sequences, 11% to 15% appearing once. Donors uniformly comprised healthy Caucasians. The CDR3 sequence is 15 residues long. The V and J ends lost 5 bases and 0 bases, in that order; junction bases with no gene match: 4. Germline CDR1 and CDR2: MNHEY and SVGEGT. The sample also formed part of further work on yellow fever vaccine responses in identical twins. That paper adds: Twins' vaccine T cell responses reportedly seemed partly convergent and partly personalized.

Material: CD4+ T cells sorted from blood. The TCR sequence derives from a woman aged 18-35 years in good health. This sequence joins TRBV6-2 or TRBV6-3 and TRBJ2-3, with TRBD1 identical over 8 bases. The CDR3 nucleotides read TGTGCCAGCAGTGCGGACAGGGATAGCACAGATACGCAGTATTTT. This encodes CASSADRDSTDTQYF.